Below, 28 T cell receptor beta chains from the same sample are listed, as sequenced in a study of tissue T cells after allogeneic stem cell transplantation (dated 2022 in TCRdb). Library preparation employed the immunoSEQ multiplex PCR assay. The table was pulled from immuneACCESS by TCRdb, which kept in-frame rearrangements only. Such tables lose some clones; where checked, under half of the loss comes from unresolved V genes, and the rest has no known cause. The sample contains over 2,000 clones, about 60% of them found a single time. The top ten constitute about 16% of the sample. The time point label corresponds to: human tissue collected at research (rapid) autopsy. Over an approximately three-year period, a research-autopsy study prospectively enrolled seven adult allo-HCT recipients who had steroid-refractory GVHD. This specimen consisted of ileal tissue, obtained at autopsy. The receptors come from a male patient of 60 years or more with steroid-refractory graft-versus-host disease after an allogeneic stem cell transplant. Following a transplant, a fraction of the T cells may be traceable to the graft donor.

The sample holds a few counts of this clone. The chain uses TRBV18 and TRBJ2-5; D is possibly TRBD2 (5 bases). The V end lost 0 bases, the J end lost 3 bases, and 5 bases lay between the germline ends. Per germline, CDR1 KGHSH and CDR2 LQKENI. This CDR3 comprises 13 residues. CDR3 loop: CASSPPGEETQYF. The CDR3 region has the DNA TGTGCCAGCTCACCACCCGGGGAAGAGACCCAGTACTTC.

This sequence joins TRBV18 and TRBJ1-5; D is ambiguous. Germline V CDR1 and CDR2: KGHSH, LQKENI. The CDR3 runs to 14 residues. The V and J ends lost 2 bases and 0 bases respectively, with 5 bases between them. CDR3 DNA sequence: TGTGCCAGCTCACCAGAGCATAGCAATCAGCCCCAGCATTTT. This encodes CASSPEHSNQPQHF.

The CDR3 DNA reads TGCGCCAGCAGCTTGGTGCCGGGCCTACCCCCGGGAAACTATGGCTACACCTTC. Protein product: CASSLVPGLPPGNYGYTF. V usage is TRBV5-1 and J usage is TRBJ1-2; D call uncertain. The CDR3 has 18 residues. The germline V and J ends were trimmed by 0 bases and 2 bases, with 20 bases remaining between them. Germline CDR1 and CDR2: SGHRS and YFSETQ.

This chain links TRBV5-6 with TRBJ2-1; D unclear. This CDR3 has 15 residues. Between the trimmed V and J ends, which lost 4 bases and 4 bases, there was a span of 15 bases. CDR1 SGHDT and CDR2 YYEEEE come from the germline V gene. The CDR3 DNA follows: TGTGCCAGCAGCCACCCGCGCAAAGGATACAATGAGCAGTTCTTC. Encoded protein: CASSHPRKGYNEQFF.

The rearrangement uses TRBV6-1 and TRBJ1-2; the D is unclear. The CDR3 runs 13 residues. CDR1 and CDR2 from the germline V gene are MNHNS and SASEGT. V lost 3 bases to trimming and J lost 4 bases, with 9 bases between them. The CDR3 loop reads CASSDGRGYGYTF. As DNA, the CDR3 is TGTGCCAGCAGTGACGGCAGAGGCTATGGCTACACCTTC.

The J gene is TRBJ1-4, the V gene TRBV27, with D hard to call. Trimming left V 6 bases short and J 2 bases short, with 10 bases between. There are 14 residues in the CDR3. Looked up from germline, CDR1 is MNHEY and CDR2 is SMNVEV (reference sequence). CDR3: CASSPLLTNEKLFF. CDR3 bases: TGTGCCAGCAGCCCACTTTTGACTAATGAAAAACTGTTTTTT.

The rearrangement links TRBV14 to TRBJ1-1; 9 nucleotides line up with TRBD1. V was clipped by 4 bases and J by 1 base; unmatched bases: 7. CDR3 size: 16 residues. Germline-derived CDR1 and CDR2 are SGHDN and FVKESK. CDR3 amino acids: CASSRDRVVPNTEAFF. Written as DNA, the CDR3 is TGTGCCAGCAGCCGGGACAGGGTAGTCCCGAACACTGAAGCTTTCTTT.

The chain links TRBV5-1 to TRBJ2-5; D gene uncertain. The CDR3 contains 13 residues. CDR1 and CDR2 (germline): SGHRS, YFSETQ. Trimming removed 2 bases at V and 2 bases at J, with 7 bases between. For the CDR3, the DNA is TGCGCCAGCAGCTTTGGCAGACAAGAGACCCAGTACTTC. Amino acid sequence: CASSFGRQETQYF.

The V gene is TRBV5-6, the J gene TRBJ1-4; weak D call: TRBD1 (6 bases). Trimming left V 6 bases short and J 6 bases short, with 15 bases between. CDR1 is SGHDT and CDR2 is YYEEEE in the germline V gene. This CDR3 has 14 amino acids. This chain's CDR3 is CASTTGGGDEKLFF. As DNA, the CDR3 is TGTGCCAGCACCACGGGGGGCGGAGATGAAAAACTGTTTTTT.

The CDR3: CASSLLSEVKETQYF. The DNA for the CDR3 is TGTGCCAGCAGCCTACTTAGTGAGGTAAAAGAGACCCAGTACTTC. V is TRBV9 and J is TRBJ2-5, with D unresolved. The germline V gene encodes CDR1 SGDLS and CDR2 YYNGEE. Trimming took off 4 bases at V and 3 bases at J, with 16 bases between the two ends. The CDR3 covers 15 residues.

This clone was counted once. CDR3 sequence (DNA): TGTGCCAGTAGCGGATCCACAGGGACAGGGGGAGAAGCTTTCTTT. This gives the protein CASSGSTGTGGEAFF. The chain carries TRBV19 and TRBJ1-1; 11 bases agree with TRBD1. Germline CDR1 and CDR2: LNHDA and SQIVND (reference sequence). V was clipped by 6 bases and J by 8 bases; unmatched bases: 11. There are 15 residues in the CDR3.

The V call is TRBV7-9, the J call TRBJ2-2; D unclear. The germline CDR1 and CDR2 sequences are SEHNR and FQNEAQ (reference sequence). The CDR3 is 14 residues long. Deletions cut 5 bases from V and 0 bases from J, with 7 bases between. CDR3 region: CASSLHTNTGELFF. CDR3 coding DNA: TGTGCCAGCAGCCTTCACACGAACACCGGGGAGCTGTTTTTT.

The chain employs TRBV4-3 and TRBJ2-1; the D gene is possibly TRBD2 (7 bases). With 4 bases removed from V and 6 bases from J, the gap between germline ends came to 19 bases. The CDR3 is 16 amino acids. Germline loops: CDR1 LGHNA, CDR2 YSLEER. CDR3 DNA sequence: TGCGCCAGCAGCCGGAGAGGGGGGGGAGTCTTCAATGAGCAGTTCTTC. The encoded protein is CASSRRGGGVFNEQFF.

This chain joins TRBV6-5 and TRBJ1-1; weak D call: TRBD1 (5 bases). The CDR3 runs to 12 residues. Germline CDR1 is MNHEY and CDR2 is SVGAGI. Trimming shortened V by 8 bases and J by 1 base, and 8 bases separated the two germline ends. Here the CDR3 DNA reads TGTGCCAGCTTAAGGGGGAACACTGAAGCTTTCTTT. Protein sequence: CASLRGNTEAFF.

The rearrangement uses TRBV27 and TRBJ2-3, with D possibly being TRBD1 (5 bases). V was trimmed by 2 bases and J by 2 bases, leaving 8 bases between them. Germline CDR1 and CDR2: MNHEY and SMNVEV (reference sequence). This CDR3 has 14 residues. The CDR3 coding sequence is TGTGCCAGCAGTTTAAGACAGCCCACAGATACGCAGTATTTT. Protein sequence: CASSLRQPTDTQYF.

The rearrangement links TRBV7-2 to TRBJ1-5; D is unresolved. V lost 0 bases, J lost 6 bases, and 6 bases lay in between. This CDR3 is built from 13 residues. Per the germline V gene, CDR1 is SGHTA and CDR2 is FQGNSA. CDR3 sequence reads: CASSLAGGQPQHF. CDR3 coding DNA: TGTGCCAGCAGCTTAGCAGGTGGTCAGCCCCAGCATTTT.

This chain connects TRBV25-1 to TRBJ2-2; TRBD2 aligns across 14 bases. Germline assignment: CDR1 MGHDK and CDR2 SYGVNS. This CDR3 spans 16 amino acids. The junction had 5 bases not matched to a gene; V was cut back by 5 bases and J by 6 bases. The CDR3, as DNA: TGTGCCAGCAGTTGGACTAGCGGGGGGCGGCCCGGGGAGCTGTTTTTT. This encodes CASSWTSGGRPGELFF.

Details on this clone: Germline is not matched at one junction end, which may reflect a read error. This CDR3 is CASSVDRARTELFF. The CDR3 nucleotides read TGTGCCAGCAGTGTGGACAGGGCCAGAACAGAGCTGTTCTTC. The chain is built from TRBV6-6 and TRBJ2-1; 8 positions agree with TRBD1. The germline CDR1 and CDR2 sequences are MNHNY and SVGAGI (reference sequence). This CDR3 has 14 residues.

This clone was seen a handful of times. V and J are TRBV21-1 and TRBJ1-6; the DNA was not compared with TRBD1, the D call given in the table. TRBV21-1 is termed a pseudogene. The CDR3 extends over 15 amino acids. The CDR3 region has the DNA TGTGCCAGCAGCAAAGCCAGGGGGAATAATTCACCCCTCCACTTT. It yields the protein CASSKARGNNSPLHF.

The gene calls are TRBV19 and TRBJ2-2; 8 positions agree with TRBD1. The ends lost 5 bases at V and 6 bases at J; junction bases unmatched: 5. Germline lookup yields CDR1 LNHDA and CDR2 SQIVND (reference sequence). The length of the CDR3 is 14 residues. The CDR3 loop reads CASSPLTGAGELFF. The CDR3 DNA follows: TGTGCCAGTAGTCCACTGACAGGGGCCGGGGAGCTGTTTTTT. The whole variable domain, filled in from reference TRBV19 and TRBJ2-2, reads DGGITQSPKYLFRKEGQNVTLSCEQNLNHDAMYWYRQDPGQGLRLIYYSQIVNDFQKGDIAEGYSVSREKKESFPLTVTSAQKNPTAFYLCASSPLTGAGELFFGEGSRLTVL.

The chain recombines TRBV5-4 with TRBJ2-7; a weak D match, TRBD1 (5 bases). The germline gives CDR1 SGHNT, CDR2 YYREEE (reference sequence). The CDR3 is 14 amino acids. The V gene lost 1 base and the J gene lost 1 base, with 9 bases spanning the gap. This CDR3 is CASSLQGPSYEQYF. The CDR3 DNA follows: TGTGCCAGCAGCTTGCAGGGTCCATCCTACGAGCAGTACTTC.

V usage is TRBV6-6 and J usage is TRBJ2-7; possibly TRBD2 for D (6 bases). CDR3 length: 14 residues. V was cut by 4 bases and J by 6 bases, with 16 bases left in between. CDR1 MNHNY and CDR2 SVGAGI come from the germline V gene (reference sequence). CDR3 sequence reads: CASSSRLGSPEQYF. The CDR3 DNA reads as TGTGCCAGCAGTTCTAGACTAGGGTCTCCCGAGCAGTACTTC.

This clone has just a few counts. The chain links TRBV3-1 (or the pseudogene TRBV3-2) to TRBJ2-7, with 10 positions matching TRBD1. With V trimmed by 4 bases and J by 6 bases, 6 bases remained unmatched. The CDR3 contains 14 residues. Germline assignment: CDR1 LGHDT and CDR2 YNNKEL (reference sequence). The DNA of the CDR3 is TGTGCCAGCAGCCGAGGGACAGGGGAAGTCGAGCAGTACTTC. The encoded protein is CASSRGTGEVEQYF.

The chain recombines TRBV6-2 or TRBV6-3 with TRBJ2-1; 7 bases line up with TRBD2. J gave up 6 bases and V 6 bases, and 5 bases lay outside the gene matches. Germline V gene lookup returns CDR1 MNHEY and CDR2 SVGEGT. This CDR3 is built from 13 residues. This CDR3 is CASSFRGGNEQFF. DNA for the CDR3: TGTGCCAGCAGCTTCCGCGGGGGCAATGAGCAGTTCTTC.

J is TRBJ2-5 and V is TRBV7-9, with D perhaps TRBD1 or TRBD2 (5 bases each). Germline CDR1 reads SEHNR; CDR2 reads FQNEAQ (reference sequence). The CDR3 runs 14 residues. V was cut by 1 base and J by 5 bases, with 11 bases left in between. The CDR3 here is CASSLGDAMETQYF. The CDR3, as DNA: TGTGCCAGCAGCTTAGGGGACGCTATGGAGACCCAGTACTTC.

The rearrangement uses TRBV7-6 and TRBJ1-1; D is unclear. V gave up 2 bases and J gave up 7 bases, with 26 bases separating them. This CDR3 contains 18 residues. CDR1 and CDR2 (germline): SGHVS, FNYEAQ. The CDR3 reads CASSLTQAVPYEHSEAFF. As DNA, the CDR3 is TGTGCCAGCAGCTTAACTCAGGCGGTCCCTTATGAACATAGTGAAGCTTTCTTT. Full variable domain (remainder filled in from reference TRBV7-6 and TRBJ1-1): GAGVSQSPRYKVTKRGQDVALRCDPISGHVSLYWYRQALGQGPEFLTYFNYEAQQDKSGLPNDRFSAERPEGSISTLTIQRTEQRDSAMYRCASSLTQAVPYEHSEAFFGQGTRLTVV.

This chain uses TRBV4-1 with TRBJ1-3; maybe TRBD1 (5 bases). V lost 0 bases to trimming and J lost 1 base, with 10 bases between them. The CDR3 runs 16 residues. The V gene's germline CDR1 is MGHRA and CDR2 YSYEKL. As DNA, the CDR3 is TGCGCCAGCAGCCAAGAAGAGGCAGGGTCTGGAAACACCATATATTTT. Amino acid sequence: CASSQEEAGSGNTIYF.

CDR3 bases: TGTGCCAGCAGCCAGCAGGGACGGGAGCTGTTTTTT. It yields the protein CASSQQGRELFF. The rearrangement joins TRBV3-1 (or the pseudogene TRBV3-2) to TRBJ2-2; D tentatively fits TRBD1 or TRBD2 (5 bases each). The CDR3 spans 12 residues. V shed 3 bases and J shed 9 bases, with 8 bases lying between them. Germline loops: CDR1 LGHDT, CDR2 YNNKEL (reference sequence).